Detailed here is one T cell receptor (beta chain). Its antigen is still unknown. Primers for the PCR totalled 60 Vbeta and 13 Jbeta. Generated by immunoSEQ multiplex PCR, the TCRdb table keeps only in-frame clones and is missing some. This sample has around 110,000 clones, with around 80% found just once. The record originates from a study of cytomegalovirus exposure and HLA in healthy donors. Study-wide findings and caveats: Sequencing artifact likely explains a cluster of highly shared sequence variants. Accurate predictions that matched the HLA-A and HLA-B alleles of most subjects were reportedly made from TCR beta sequences.

Germline V gene lookup returns CDR1 LGHNA and CDR2 YSLEER. V was clipped by 4 bases and J by 0 bases, with 11 bases between them. The CDR3 is made up of 15 amino acids. This TCR came from a man aged 25-45 years in good health and CMV-seronegative. The chain carries TRBV4-3 and TRBJ2-3, with TRBD1 as a possible D gene (5 bases). Sequencing was done on a sample of PBMCs. The CDR3 here is CASSPRGASTDTQYF. As DNA, the CDR3 is TGCGCCAGCAGCCCAAGGGGTGCTAGCACAGATACGCAGTATTTT.